Listed here are 12 T cell receptor beta chains from one sample, sequenced in a study of T-cell memory formation after mild COVID-19. Each CDR3 protein gets one entry after TCRdb re-called the 5' RACE reads with MiXCR. The sample holds 250,000 to 300,000 distinct CDR3 sequences, more than 15% seen once. What was sequenced was PBMCs or a T cell subset sorted from them (not recorded which). The source is a man aged 18 to 30 who had mild COVID-19 (a few samples of this study predate the infection). Cell type and time point are not known.

The genes are TRBV28 and TRBJ1-5, with 7 bases aligning to TRBD1. CDR1 is MDHEN and CDR2 is SYDVKM in the germline V gene. The CDR3 consists of 16 residues. Trimming took 5 bases from V and 0 from J; bases not matched to a gene: 7. Here the CDR3 DNA reads TGTGCCAGCAGTCCACCGACAGGGCTTAGCAATCAGCCCCAGCATTTT. This sequence encodes CASSPPTGLSNQPQHF.

The chain couples TRBV7-2 to TRBJ2-5; 11 bases are a match to TRBD2. The CDR3 has 14 residues. V trimming: 7 bases; J trimming: 3 bases; junction bases outside the gene matches: 4. The germline gives CDR1 SGHTA, CDR2 FQGNSA. CDR3 residues: CASTPSGGKETQYF. The CDR3 nucleotides are TGTGCCAGCACCCCTAGCGGGGGGAAAGAGACCCAGTACTTC.

This clonotype appeared a few times. The chain employs TRBV29-1 and TRBJ2-2, with 8 bases lining up with TRBD1. Unmatched junction bases numbered 12, after V lost 8 bases and J lost 1 base. This CDR3 is built from 16 residues. Germline values: CDR1 SQVTM, CDR2 ANQGSEA. Written as DNA, the CDR3 is TGCAGCTCCATTATCCCGGGGACAGGGAACACCGGGGAGCTGTTTTTT. Protein sequence: CSSIIPGTGNTGELFF.

The chain carries TRBV5-1 and TRBJ1-2; D unresolved. The V end lost 5 bases, the J end lost 7 bases, and 12 bases lay between the germline ends. Germline CDR1 and CDR2: SGHRS and YFSETQ. This CDR3 contains 12 residues. CDR3 protein: CASSDQEAGYTF. CDR3 DNA: TGCGCCAGCAGTGACCAGGAAGCTGGCTACACCTTC. The full variable domain, with the rest looked up from reference TRBV5-1 and TRBJ1-2, is KAGVTQTPRYLIKTRGQQVTLSCSPISGHRSVSWYQQTPGQGLQFLFEYFSETQRNKGNFPGRFSGRQFSNSRSEMNVSTLELGDSALYLCASSDQEAGYTFGSGTRLTVV.

This clonotype was found a few times. The CDR3 reads CASGTGPPGELFF. The CDR3 DNA reads as TGCGCCAGTGGGACAGGGCCACCCGGGGAGCTGTTTTTT. The chain employs TRBV5-1 and TRBJ2-2; 9 nucleotides align to TRBD1. Germline V lookup: CDR1 SGHRS, CDR2 YFSETQ. V trimming: 8 bases; J trimming: 6 bases; junction bases outside the gene matches: 5. CDR3 length: 13 amino acids.

This clonotype has ten or more counts. The gene calls are TRBV28 and TRBJ2-5, with TRBD1 matching 10 bases. This CDR3 has 16 amino acids. V gave up 6 bases and J gave up 4 bases; unmatched junction bases: 11. The V gene's germline CDR1 is MDHEN and CDR2 SYDVKM. This CDR3 reads CASRKSTGGVRETQYF. The CDR3 DNA reads TGTGCCAGCAGAAAATCGACAGGGGGCGTGCGAGAGACCCAGTACTTC.

The CDR3: CSASRASGLGNEQFF. Here the CDR3 DNA reads TGCAGTGCTAGTCGGGCTAGCGGACTTGGAAATGAGCAGTTCTTC. The rearrangement joins TRBV20-1 to TRBJ2-1, with TRBD2 matching 7 bases. Germline values: CDR1 DFQATT, CDR2 SNEGSKA (reference sequence). The CDR3 is 15 amino acids. Germline trimming cut 3 bases from V and 7 bases from J; bases unmatched to any gene: 12.

The CDR3: CASRTGRNTEAFF. CDR3 DNA: TGCGCCAGCAGGACAGGGCGGAACACTGAAGCTTTCTTT. This chain uses TRBV5-1 with TRBJ1-1, with TRBD1 identical over 7 bases. This CDR3 is 13 amino acids long. V lost 5 bases and J lost 1; bases outside the gene matches: 2. Germline V gene lookup returns CDR1 SGHRS and CDR2 YFSETQ.

This chain connects TRBV30 to TRBJ1-4; TRBD1 matches 9 bases. From germline, CDR1 is GTSNPN and CDR2 SVGIG (reference sequence). Unmatched junction bases numbered 4, after V lost 1 base and J lost 7 bases. This CDR3 comprises 14 residues. CDR3 sequence reads: CAWSAGTGTEKLFF. The CDR3, as DNA: TGTGCCTGGAGTGCCGGGACAGGGACTGAAAAACTGTTTTTT.

The gene calls are TRBV6-5 and TRBJ2-1; 10 bases are shared with TRBD1. The CDR3 contains 15 residues. Germline lookup yields CDR1 MNHEY and CDR2 SVGAGI. With 5 bases clipped from V and 6 bases from J, the junction kept 7 bases outside the gene matches. The CDR3: CASSRDRGQRNEQFF. CDR3 in DNA: TGTGCCAGCAGTCGAGACAGGGGGCAGCGCAATGAGCAGTTCTTC.

This clonotype was seen a few times. The chain links TRBV10-3 to TRBJ2-1; D not resolved. V dropped 6 bases and J dropped 6 bases, with 9 bases sitting between them. Looked up from germline, CDR1 is ENHRY and CDR2 is SYGVKD. The CDR3 has 12 residues. In DNA form, the CDR3 reads TGTGCCATCAGGAGGTCTAGCAATGAGCAGTTCTTC. Translating gives CAIRRSSNEQFF.

This clonotype appeared a few times. This rearrangement joins TRBV10-3 to TRBJ1-1, with D maybe TRBD1 (5 bases). CDR1 is ENHRY, CDR2 SYGVKD, per germline. This CDR3 spans 15 amino acids. The germline V and J ends were trimmed by 0 bases and 4 bases, with 12 bases remaining between them. CDR3 sequence (DNA): TGTGCCATCAGTGAGTCGTGGGGGGATCGCACTGAAGCTTTCTTT. Translated: CAISESWGDRTEAFF.